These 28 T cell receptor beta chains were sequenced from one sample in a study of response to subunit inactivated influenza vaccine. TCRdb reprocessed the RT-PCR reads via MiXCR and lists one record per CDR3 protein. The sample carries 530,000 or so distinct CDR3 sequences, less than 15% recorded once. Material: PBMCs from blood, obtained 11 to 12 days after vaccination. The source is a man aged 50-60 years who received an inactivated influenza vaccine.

CDR3 sequence (DNA): TGCAGTGCTAGCATCAGGGGGCGAAGGAATTCACCCCTCCACTTT. This sequence encodes CSASIRGRRNSPLHF. The chain couples TRBV20-1 to TRBJ1-6; 8 nucleotides match TRBD1. V lost 3 bases and J lost 7; bases outside the gene matches: 8. CDR3 length: 15 amino acids. Germline assignment: CDR1 DFQATT and CDR2 SNEGSKA (reference sequence).

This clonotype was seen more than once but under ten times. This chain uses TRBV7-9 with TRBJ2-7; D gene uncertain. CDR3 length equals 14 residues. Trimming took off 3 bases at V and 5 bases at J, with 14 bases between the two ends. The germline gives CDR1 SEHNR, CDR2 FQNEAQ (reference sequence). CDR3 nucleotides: TGTGCCAGCAGCTTGACCCGTAAGGGAAACGAGCAGTACTTC. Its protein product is CASSLTRKGNEQYF.

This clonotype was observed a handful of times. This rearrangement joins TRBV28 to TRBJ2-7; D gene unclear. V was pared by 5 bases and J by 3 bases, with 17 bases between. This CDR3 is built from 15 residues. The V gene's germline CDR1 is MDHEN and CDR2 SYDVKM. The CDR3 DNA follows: TGTGCCAGCAGTAACGCAGGCATCCTGAACTACGAGCAGTACTTC. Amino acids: CASSNAGILNYEQYF.

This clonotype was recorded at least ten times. The CDR3 sequence: CASSLAGRTILVGEPETQYF. The DNA of the CDR3 is TGCGCCAGCAGCTTGGCGGGAAGGACAATCTTGGTCGGGGAACCAGAGACCCAGTACTTC. The chain links TRBV5-1 to TRBJ2-5; D may match TRBD1 or TRBD2 (5 bases each). The CDR3 sequence is 20 residues long. V was trimmed by 0 bases and J by 4 bases, leaving 28 bases between them. CDR1 SGHRS and CDR2 YFSETQ come from the germline V gene.

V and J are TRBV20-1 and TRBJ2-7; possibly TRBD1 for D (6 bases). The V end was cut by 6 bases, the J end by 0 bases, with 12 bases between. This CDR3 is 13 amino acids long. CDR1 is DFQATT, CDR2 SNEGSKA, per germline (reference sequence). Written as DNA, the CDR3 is TGCAGTGCAACAGGGACCATCTCCTACGAGCAGTACTTC. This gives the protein CSATGTISYEQYF.

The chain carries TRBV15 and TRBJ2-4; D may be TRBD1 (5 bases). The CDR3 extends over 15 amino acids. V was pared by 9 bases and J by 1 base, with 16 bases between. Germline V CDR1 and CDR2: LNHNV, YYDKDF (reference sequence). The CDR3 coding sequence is TGTGCCACAACAGGCCCCGGCGACGCCAAAAACATTCAGTACTTC. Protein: CATTGPGDAKNIQYF.

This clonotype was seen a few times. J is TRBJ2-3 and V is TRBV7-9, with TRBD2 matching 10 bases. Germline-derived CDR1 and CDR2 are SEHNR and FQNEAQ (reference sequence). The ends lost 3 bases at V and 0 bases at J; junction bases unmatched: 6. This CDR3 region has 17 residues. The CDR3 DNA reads TGTGCCAGCAGCTTGACGGTAGCGGGAGGTAGCACAGATACGCAGTATTTT. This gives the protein CASSLTVAGGSTDTQYF.

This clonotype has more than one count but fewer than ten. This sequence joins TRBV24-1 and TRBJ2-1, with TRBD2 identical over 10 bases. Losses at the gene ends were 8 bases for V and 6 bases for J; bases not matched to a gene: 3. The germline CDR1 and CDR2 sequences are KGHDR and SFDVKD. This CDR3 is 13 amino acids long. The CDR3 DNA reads TGTGCCACCACGGGACTAGCGCGCAATGAGCAGTTCTTC. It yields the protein CATTGLARNEQFF.

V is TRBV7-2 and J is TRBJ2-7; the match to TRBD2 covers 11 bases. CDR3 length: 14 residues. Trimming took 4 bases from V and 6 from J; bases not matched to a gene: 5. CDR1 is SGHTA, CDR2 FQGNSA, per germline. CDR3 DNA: TGTGCCAGCAGCTCGGTAGCGGGGGGGCGCGAGCAGTACTTC. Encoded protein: CASSSVAGGREQYF.

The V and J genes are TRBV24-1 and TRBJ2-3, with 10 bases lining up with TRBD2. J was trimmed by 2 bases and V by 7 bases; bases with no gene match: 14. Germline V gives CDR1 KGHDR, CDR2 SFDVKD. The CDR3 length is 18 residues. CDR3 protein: CATSSTSGAERITDTQYF. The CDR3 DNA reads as TGTGCCACCAGCTCTACTAGCGGGGCCGAACGGATCACAGATACGCAGTATTTT.

DNA of the CDR3: TGCAGCGTTGAGACTAGAGGATACGGAGATACGCAGTATTTT. It encodes CSVETRGYGDTQYF. This chain uses TRBV29-1 with TRBJ2-3; possibly TRBD2 for D (6 bases). V lost 3 bases and J lost 5, with 15 bases in between. This CDR3 is 14 amino acids long. CDR1 is SQVTM and CDR2 is ANQGSEA in the germline V gene.

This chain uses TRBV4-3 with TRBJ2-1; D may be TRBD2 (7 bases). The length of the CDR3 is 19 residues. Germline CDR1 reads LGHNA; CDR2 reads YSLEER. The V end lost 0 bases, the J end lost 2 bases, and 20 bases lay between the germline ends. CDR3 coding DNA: TGCGCCAGCAGCCAAGAACACCCCGGGGGGCGGGCGACCTACAATGAGCAGTTCTTC. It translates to CASSQEHPGGRATYNEQFF.

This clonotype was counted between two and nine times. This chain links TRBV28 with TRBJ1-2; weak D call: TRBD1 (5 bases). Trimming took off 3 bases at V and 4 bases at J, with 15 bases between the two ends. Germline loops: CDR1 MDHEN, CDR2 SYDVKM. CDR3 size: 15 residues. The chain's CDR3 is CASSLQYRRGYGYTF. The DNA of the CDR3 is TGTGCCAGCAGTTTGCAGTATCGGAGGGGCTATGGCTACACCTTC.

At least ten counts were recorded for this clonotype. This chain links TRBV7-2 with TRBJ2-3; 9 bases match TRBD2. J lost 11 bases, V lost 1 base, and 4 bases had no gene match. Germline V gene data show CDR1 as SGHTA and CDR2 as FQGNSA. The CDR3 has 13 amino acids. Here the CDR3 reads CASSLVSAGGQYF. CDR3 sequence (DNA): TGTGCCAGCAGCTTAGTGTCAGCGGGAGGGCAGTATTTT.

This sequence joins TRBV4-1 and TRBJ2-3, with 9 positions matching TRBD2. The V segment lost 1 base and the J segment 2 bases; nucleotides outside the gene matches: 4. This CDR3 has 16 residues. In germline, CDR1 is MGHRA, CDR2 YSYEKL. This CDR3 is CASSQGLAVITDTQYF. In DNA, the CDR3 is TGCGCCAGCAGCCAAGGACTAGCGGTTATCACAGATACGCAGTATTTT.

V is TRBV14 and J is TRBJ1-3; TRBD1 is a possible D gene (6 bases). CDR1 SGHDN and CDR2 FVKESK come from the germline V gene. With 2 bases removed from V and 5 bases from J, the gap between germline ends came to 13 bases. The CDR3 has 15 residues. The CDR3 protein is CASSQKEDSRNTIYF. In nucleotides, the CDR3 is TGTGCCAGCAGCCAAAAGGAGGACAGCCGAAACACCATATATTTT.

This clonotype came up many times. The CDR3, as DNA: TGTGCCAGCAGCCAAGTAGGTTACACCGGGGAGCTGTTTTTT. As protein: CASSQVGYTGELFF. This rearrangement joins TRBV3-1 to TRBJ2-2, with D unclear. Germline CDR1 is LGHDT and CDR2 is YNNKEL (reference sequence). The CDR3 runs to 14 residues. Trimming removed 1 base from V and 3 bases from J, with 6 bases in between.

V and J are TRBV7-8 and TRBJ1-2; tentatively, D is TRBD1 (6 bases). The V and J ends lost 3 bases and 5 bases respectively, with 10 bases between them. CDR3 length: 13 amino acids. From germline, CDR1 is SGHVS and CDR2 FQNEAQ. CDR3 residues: CASSFGQQYGYTF. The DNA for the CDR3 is TGTGCCAGCAGCTTCGGACAGCAATATGGCTACACCTTC.

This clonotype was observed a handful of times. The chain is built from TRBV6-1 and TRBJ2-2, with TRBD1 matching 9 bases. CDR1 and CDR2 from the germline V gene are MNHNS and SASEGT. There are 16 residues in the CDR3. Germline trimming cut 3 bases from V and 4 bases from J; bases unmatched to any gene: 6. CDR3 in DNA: TGTGCCAGCAGTGACGGACAGGGGATGGCCACCGGGGAGCTGTTTTTT. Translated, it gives CASSDGQGMATGELFF.

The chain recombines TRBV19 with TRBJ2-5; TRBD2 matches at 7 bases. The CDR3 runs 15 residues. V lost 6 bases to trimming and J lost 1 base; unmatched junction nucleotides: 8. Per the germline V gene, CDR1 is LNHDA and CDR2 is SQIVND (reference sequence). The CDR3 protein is CASRAGGRLQETQYF. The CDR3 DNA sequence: TGTGCCAGTAGAGCTGGCGGGAGACTCCAAGAGACCCAGTACTTC.

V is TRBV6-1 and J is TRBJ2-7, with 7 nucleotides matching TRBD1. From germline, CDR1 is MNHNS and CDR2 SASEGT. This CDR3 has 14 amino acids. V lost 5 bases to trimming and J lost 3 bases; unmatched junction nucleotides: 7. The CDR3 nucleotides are TGTGCCAGCAGTCGGGGACAGTCCTTCTACGAGCAGTACTTC. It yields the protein CASSRGQSFYEQYF.

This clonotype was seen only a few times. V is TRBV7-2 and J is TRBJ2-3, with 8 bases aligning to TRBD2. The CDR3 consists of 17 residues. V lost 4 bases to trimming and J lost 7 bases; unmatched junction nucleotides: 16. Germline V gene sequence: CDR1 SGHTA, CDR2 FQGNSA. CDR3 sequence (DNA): TGTGCCAGCAGCTCCGCGGGGAGCGGGGGCCTAGTAAATACGCAGTATTTT. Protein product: CASSSAGSGGLVNTQYF.

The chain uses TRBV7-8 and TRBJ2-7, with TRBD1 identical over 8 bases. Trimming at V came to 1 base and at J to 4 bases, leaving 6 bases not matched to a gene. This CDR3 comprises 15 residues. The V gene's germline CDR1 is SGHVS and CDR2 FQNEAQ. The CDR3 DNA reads TGTGCCAGCAGCTTAGGGCAGGGGGCTAGGTACGAGCAGTACTTC. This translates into CASSLGQGARYEQYF.

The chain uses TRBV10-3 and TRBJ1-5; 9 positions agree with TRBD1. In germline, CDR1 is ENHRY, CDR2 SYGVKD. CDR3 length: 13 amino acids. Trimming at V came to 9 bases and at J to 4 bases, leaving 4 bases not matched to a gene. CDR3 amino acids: CAIRQGENQPQHF. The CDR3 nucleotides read TGTGCCATACGACAGGGGGAAAATCAGCCCCAGCATTTT.

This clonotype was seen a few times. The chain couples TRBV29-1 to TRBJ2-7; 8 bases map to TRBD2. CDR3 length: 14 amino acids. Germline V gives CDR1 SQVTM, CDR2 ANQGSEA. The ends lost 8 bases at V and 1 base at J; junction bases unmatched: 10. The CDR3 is CSYSKRGGSYEQYF. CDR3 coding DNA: TGCAGCTACTCTAAACGGGGGGGTTCCTACGAGCAGTACTTC.

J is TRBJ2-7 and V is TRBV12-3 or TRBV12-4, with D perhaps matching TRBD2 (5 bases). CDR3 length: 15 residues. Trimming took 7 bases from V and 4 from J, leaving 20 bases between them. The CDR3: CASTSRRGPPYEQYF. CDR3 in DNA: TGTGCCAGCACCTCCCGCCGGGGTCCCCCATACGAGCAGTACTTC.

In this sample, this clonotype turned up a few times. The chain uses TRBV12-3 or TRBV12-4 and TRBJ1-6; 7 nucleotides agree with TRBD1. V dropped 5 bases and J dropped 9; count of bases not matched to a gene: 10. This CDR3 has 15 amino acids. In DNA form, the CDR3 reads TGTGCCAGCAGTCTATCCCGGGACAGTTCTTCACCCCTCCACTTT. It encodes CASSLSRDSSSPLHF.

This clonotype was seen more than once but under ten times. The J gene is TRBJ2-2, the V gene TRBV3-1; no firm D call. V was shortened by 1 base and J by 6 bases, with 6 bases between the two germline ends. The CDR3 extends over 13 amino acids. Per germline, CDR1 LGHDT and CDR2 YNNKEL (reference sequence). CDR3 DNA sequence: TGTGCCAGCAGCCAAGGGCAGGCCGGGGAGCTGTTTTTT. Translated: CASSQGQAGELFF.